This T cell receptor beta chain derives from a study of cytomegalovirus exposure and HLA in healthy donors. Overall study results and limits: Association with HLA alleles at 0.05 false discovery rate was found for about 17,000 TCR beta sequences in a later analysis. Earlier analysis found most TCR beta V segments productive about 87% or about 30% of the time. CMV serostatus was the sole immune exposure data available.

This clone showed up just a few times. Antigen specificity is unknown. 13 Jbeta primers and 60 Vbeta primers were used for the PCR. Libraries were prepared by immunoSEQ multiplex PCR; TCRdb keeps only in-frame clonotypes and omits some of them. The sample lists about 89,000 clones; approximately 80% were seen once. From germline, CDR1 is GTSNPN and CDR2 SVGIG (reference sequence). The CDR3 totals 13 residues. Trimming shortened V by 3 bases and J by 5 bases, and 8 bases separated the two germline ends. The TCR comes from a man younger than 45 in good health and CMV-seronegative. V usage is TRBV30 and J usage is TRBJ2-6; tentatively, D is TRBD2 (6 bases). Material: PBMCs. CDR3 sequence (DNA): TGTGCCTGGAGGGGGGACTGGGCCAACGTCCTGACTTTC. It specifies CAWRGDWANVLTF.